This TCR beta chain was captured in a study of regulatory T cells in long-lasting Graves disease. V gave up 5 bases and J gave up 3 bases; unmatched junction bases: 3. The CDR3 length is 14 residues. Germline CDR1 KGHSH, CDR2 LQKENI. Investigators prepared the TCR beta libraries by applying iRepertoire HTBI primers and Arm-PCR of CDR3 regions. TCRdb redid the calling of the multiplex PCR reads with MiXCR, one entry per CDR3 protein. The profile shows 500,000 to 700,000 distinct CDR3 sequences, 16% of them singletons. This clonotype was detected a few times. Indicated time point: newly diagnosed GD, antithyroid drugs for less than 3 months. The TCR library used RNA extracted from PBMCs. The authors drew patients from an endocrinology department in Xi'an, China. These sequences were also reported in another study, on T cells in Graves' hyperthyroidism and ophthalmopathy.

The sequence came from a woman aged 25-40 years with Graves disease. The sample here was peripheral blood mononuclear cells (PBMCs), taken at new diagnosis, from a patient treated with antithyroid drugs. J is TRBJ1-4 and V is TRBV18, with 7 bases fitting TRBD1. The CDR3, as DNA: TGTGCCAGCTCATCGACAGGGTCTAATGAAAAACTGTTTTTT. Translated, it gives CASSSTGSNEKLFF.